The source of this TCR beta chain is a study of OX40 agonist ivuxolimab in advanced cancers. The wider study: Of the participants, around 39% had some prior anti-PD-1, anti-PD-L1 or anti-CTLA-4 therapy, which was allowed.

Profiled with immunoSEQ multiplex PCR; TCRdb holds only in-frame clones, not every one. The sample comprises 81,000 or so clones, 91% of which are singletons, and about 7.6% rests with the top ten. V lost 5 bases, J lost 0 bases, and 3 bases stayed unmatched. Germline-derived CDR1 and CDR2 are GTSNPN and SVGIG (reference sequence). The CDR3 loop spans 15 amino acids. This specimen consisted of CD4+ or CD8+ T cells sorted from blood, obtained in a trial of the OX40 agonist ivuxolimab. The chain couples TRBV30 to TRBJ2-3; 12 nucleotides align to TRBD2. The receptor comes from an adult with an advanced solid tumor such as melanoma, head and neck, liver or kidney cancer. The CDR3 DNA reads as TGTGCCTGGGTCGGGACTAGCGGGAGCACAGATACGCAGTATTTT. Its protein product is CAWVGTSGSTDTQYF.